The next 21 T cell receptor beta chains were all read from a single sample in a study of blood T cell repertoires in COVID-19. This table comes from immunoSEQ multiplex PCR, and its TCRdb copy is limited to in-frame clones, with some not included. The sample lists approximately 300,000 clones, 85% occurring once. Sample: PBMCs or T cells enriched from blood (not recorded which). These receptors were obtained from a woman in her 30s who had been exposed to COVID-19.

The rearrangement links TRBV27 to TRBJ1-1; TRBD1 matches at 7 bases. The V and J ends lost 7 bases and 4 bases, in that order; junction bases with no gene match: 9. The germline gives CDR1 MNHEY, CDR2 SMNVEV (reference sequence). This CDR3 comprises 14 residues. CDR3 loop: CASKLQGLFTEAFF. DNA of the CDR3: TGTGCCAGCAAACTACAGGGGCTGTTCACTGAAGCTTTCTTT.

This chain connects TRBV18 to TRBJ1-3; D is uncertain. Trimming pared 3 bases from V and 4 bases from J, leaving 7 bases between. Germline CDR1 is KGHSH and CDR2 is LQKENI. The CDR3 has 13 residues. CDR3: CASSPYQGNTIYF. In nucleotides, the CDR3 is TGTGCCAGCTCACCTTACCAGGGAAACACCATATATTTT.

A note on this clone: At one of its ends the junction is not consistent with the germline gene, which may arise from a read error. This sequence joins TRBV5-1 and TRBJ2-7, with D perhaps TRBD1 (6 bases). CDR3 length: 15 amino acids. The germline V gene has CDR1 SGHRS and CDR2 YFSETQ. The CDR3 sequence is CASSYSGVSSNEQYF. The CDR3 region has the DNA TGCGCCAGCAGCTACTCAGGGGTTTCCTCCAACGAGCAGTACTTC.

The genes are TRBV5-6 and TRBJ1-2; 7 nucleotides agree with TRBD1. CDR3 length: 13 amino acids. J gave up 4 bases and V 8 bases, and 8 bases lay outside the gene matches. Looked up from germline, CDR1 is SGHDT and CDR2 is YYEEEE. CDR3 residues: CASSGQGVYGYTF. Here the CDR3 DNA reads TGTGCCAGTTCCGGCCAGGGGGTCTATGGCTACACCTTC.

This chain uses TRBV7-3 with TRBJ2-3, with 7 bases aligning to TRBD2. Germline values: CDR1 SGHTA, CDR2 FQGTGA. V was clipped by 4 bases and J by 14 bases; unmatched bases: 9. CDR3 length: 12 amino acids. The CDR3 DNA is TGTGCCAGCAGCTCGCGAAGCGGGGAACGGTATTTT. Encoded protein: CASSSRSGERYF.

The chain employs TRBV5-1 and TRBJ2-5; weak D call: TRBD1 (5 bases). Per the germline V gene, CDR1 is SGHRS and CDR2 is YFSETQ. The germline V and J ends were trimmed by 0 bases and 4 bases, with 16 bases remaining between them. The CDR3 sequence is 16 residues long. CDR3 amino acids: CASSLAQGFGRETQYF. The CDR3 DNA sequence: TGCGCCAGCAGCTTGGCCCAGGGATTTGGGCGAGAGACCCAGTACTTC.

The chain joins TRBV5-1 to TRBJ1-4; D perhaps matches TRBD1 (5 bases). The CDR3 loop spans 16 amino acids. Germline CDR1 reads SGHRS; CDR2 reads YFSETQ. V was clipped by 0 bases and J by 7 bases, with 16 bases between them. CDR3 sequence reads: CASSLVLGGGGEKLFF. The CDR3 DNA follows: TGCGCCAGCAGCTTGGTCCTTGGGGGAGGTGGTGAAAAACTGTTTTTT.

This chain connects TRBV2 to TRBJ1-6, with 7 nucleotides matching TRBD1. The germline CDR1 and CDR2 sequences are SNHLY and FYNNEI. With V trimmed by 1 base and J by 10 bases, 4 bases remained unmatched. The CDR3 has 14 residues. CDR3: CASSEGRGGSPLHF. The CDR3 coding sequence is TGTGCCAGCAGTGAAGGGAGAGGGGGCTCACCCCTCCACTTT.

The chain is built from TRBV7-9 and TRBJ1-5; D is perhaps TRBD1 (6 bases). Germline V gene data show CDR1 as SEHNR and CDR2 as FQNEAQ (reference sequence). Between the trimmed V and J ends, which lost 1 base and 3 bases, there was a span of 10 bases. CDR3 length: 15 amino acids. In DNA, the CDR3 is TGTGCCAGCAGCTTAGGGACAGTTTCCAATCAGCCCCAGCATTTT. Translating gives CASSLGTVSNQPQHF.

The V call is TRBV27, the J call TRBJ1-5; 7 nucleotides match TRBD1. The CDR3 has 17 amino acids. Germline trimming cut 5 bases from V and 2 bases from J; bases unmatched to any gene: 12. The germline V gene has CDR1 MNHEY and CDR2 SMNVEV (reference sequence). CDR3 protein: CASSRRQGVGGNQPQHF. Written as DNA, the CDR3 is TGTGCCAGCAGTCGGCGGCAGGGGGTAGGGGGCAATCAGCCCCAGCATTTT.

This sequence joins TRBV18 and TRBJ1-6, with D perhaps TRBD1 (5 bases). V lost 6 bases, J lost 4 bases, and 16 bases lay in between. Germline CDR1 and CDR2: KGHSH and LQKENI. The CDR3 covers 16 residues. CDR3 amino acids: CASSPGREPYNSPLHF. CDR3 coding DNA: TGTGCCAGCTCCCCGGGACGGGAGCCTTATAATTCACCCCTCCACTTT.

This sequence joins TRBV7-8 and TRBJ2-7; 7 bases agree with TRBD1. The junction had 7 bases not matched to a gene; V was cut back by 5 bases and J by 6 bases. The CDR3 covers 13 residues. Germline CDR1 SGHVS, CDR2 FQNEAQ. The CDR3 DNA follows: TGTGCCAGCAGCGTTTCACAGGGGAGCGAGCAGTACTTC. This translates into CASSVSQGSEQYF. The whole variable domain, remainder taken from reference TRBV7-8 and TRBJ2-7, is GAGVSQSPRYKVAKRGQDVALRCDPISGHVSLFWYQQALGQGPEFLTYFQNEAQLDKSGLPSDRFFAERPEGSVSTLKIQRTQQEDSAVYLCASSVSQGSEQYFGPGTRLTVT.

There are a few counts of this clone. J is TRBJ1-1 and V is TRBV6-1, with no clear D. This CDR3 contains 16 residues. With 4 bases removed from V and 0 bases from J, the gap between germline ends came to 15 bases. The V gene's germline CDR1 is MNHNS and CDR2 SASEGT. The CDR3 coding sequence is TGTGCCAGCAGTGCTTCCGGGGTCCGTATGAACACTGAAGCTTTCTTT. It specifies CASSASGVRMNTEAFF.

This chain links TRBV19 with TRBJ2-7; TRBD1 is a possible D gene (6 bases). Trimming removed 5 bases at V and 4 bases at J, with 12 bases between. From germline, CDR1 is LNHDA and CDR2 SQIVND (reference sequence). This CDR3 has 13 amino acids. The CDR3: CASSFTGSYEQYF. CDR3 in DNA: TGTGCCAGTAGTTTTACAGGGTCTTACGAGCAGTACTTC.

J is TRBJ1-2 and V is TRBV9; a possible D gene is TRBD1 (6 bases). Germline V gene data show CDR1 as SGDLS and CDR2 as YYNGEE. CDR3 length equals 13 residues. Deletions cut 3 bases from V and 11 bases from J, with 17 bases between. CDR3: CASSDTGSSWYTF. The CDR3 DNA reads TGTGCCAGCAGCGATACAGGGTCATCATGGTACACCTTC.

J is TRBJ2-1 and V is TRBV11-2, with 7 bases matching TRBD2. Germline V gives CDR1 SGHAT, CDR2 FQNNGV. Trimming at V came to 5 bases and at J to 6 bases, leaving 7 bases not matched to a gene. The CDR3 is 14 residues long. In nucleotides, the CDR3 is TGTGCCAGCAGCCGCCCGGGACTACTCAATGAGCAGTTCTTC. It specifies CASSRPGLLNEQFF.

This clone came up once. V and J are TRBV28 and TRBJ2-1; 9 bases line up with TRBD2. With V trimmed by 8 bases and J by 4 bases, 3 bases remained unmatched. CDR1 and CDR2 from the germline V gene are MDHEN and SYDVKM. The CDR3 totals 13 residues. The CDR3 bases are TGTGCCAGCTACAGCGGGGGGTACAATGAGCAGTTCTTC. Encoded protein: CASYSGGYNEQFF.

CDR3 sequence reads: CASSSEGRGGTEAFF. As DNA, the CDR3 is TGCGCCAGCAGCTCGGAAGGCAGGGGTGGGACTGAAGCTTTCTTT. The chain employs TRBV5-1 and TRBJ1-1, with a possible D match to TRBD1 (6 bases). The V end lost 3 bases, the J end lost 5 bases, and 17 bases lay between the germline ends. Germline loops: CDR1 SGHRS, CDR2 YFSETQ. This CDR3 contains 15 residues. Complete variable domain (other parts from reference TRBV5-1 and TRBJ1-1): KAGVTQTPRYLIKTRGQQVTLSCSPISGHRSVSWYQQTPGQGLQFLFEYFSETQRNKGNFPGRFSGRQFSNSRSEMNVSTLELGDSALYLCASSSEGRGGTEAFFGQGTRLTVV.

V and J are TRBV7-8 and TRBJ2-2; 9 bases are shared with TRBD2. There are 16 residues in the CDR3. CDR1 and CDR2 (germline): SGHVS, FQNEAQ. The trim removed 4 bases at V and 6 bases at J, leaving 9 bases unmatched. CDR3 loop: CASSSYSGGSAGELFF. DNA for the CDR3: TGTGCCAGCAGCTCTTATAGCGGGGGTTCGGCCGGGGAGCTGTTTTTT.

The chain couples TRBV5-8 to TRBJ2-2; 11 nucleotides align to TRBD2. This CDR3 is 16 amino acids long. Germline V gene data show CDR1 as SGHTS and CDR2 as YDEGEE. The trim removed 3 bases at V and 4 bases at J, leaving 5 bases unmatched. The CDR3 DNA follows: TGTGCCAGCAGCTCGCTAGCGGGGGGCCCCACCGGGGAGCTGTTTTTT. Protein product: CASSSLAGGPTGELFF.

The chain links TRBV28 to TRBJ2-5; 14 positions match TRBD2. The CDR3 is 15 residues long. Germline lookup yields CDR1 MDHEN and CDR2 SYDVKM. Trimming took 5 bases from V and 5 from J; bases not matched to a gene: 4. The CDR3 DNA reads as TGTGCCAGCAGTCCGGGACTAGCGGGGGCCGAGACCCAGTACTTC. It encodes CASSPGLAGAETQYF.